This T cell receptor beta chain is drawn from a study of a mutant IDH1 vaccine in newly diagnosed glioma. Study-wide context: Treated patients comprised 62.5% males and 37.5% females, mean age about 43 years. Regarding the study as a whole: Vaccine-induced immune responses were detected in around 92% of patients.

Time point described: baseline, week 1 (first vaccination visit). The treatment is: pre-vaccination baseline after standard-of-care therapy. Each donor presented with a new WHO grade 3 or 4 astrocytoma that tested IDH1-mutant and showed ATRX loss. The table came from immunoSEQ multiplex PCR; TCRdb's copy has only in-frame clones and leaves some out. The top ten hold 4.5% to 5.5% of the sample, which has some 90,000 clones, more than 65% seen once. About this clone itself: Its antigen is undetermined.

Germline V gene sequence: CDR1 SNHLY, CDR2 FYNNEI. The length of the CDR3 is 13 residues. V lost 5 bases to trimming and J lost 7 bases; unmatched junction nucleotides: 6. This chain joins TRBV2 and TRBJ1-1; 8 bases are shared with TRBD1. The clonotype was recovered from a man aged 35-49 years with glioma. Some clones in this sample may be carry-over from other donors' samples. Sample: PBMCs, taken from a glioma patient treated with radiotherapy, temozolomide or both. This CDR3 reads CASSSPGGDEAFF. The CDR3 DNA sequence: TGTGCCAGCAGTAGCCCAGGGGGCGATGAAGCTTTCTTT.